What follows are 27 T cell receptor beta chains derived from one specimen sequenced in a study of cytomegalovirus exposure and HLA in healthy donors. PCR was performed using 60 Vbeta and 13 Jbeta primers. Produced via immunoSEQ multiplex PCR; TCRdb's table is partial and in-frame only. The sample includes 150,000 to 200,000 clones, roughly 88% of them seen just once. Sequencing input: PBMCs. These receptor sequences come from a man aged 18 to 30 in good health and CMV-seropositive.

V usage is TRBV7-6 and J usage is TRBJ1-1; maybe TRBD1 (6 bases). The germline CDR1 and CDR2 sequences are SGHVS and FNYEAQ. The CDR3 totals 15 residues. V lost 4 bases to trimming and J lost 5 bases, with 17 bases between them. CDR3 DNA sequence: TGTGCCAGCAGCTACGAGGAAGGGGGTTGGACTGAAGCTTTCTTT. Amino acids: CASSYEEGGWTEAFF.

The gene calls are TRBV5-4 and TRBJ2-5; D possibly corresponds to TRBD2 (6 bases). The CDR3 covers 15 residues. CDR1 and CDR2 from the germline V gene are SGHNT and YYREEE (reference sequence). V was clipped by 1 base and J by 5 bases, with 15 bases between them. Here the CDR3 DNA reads TGTGCCAGCAGCTTGTCTAGCGCCCGACTGGAGACCCAGTACTTC. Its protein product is CASSLSSARLETQYF.

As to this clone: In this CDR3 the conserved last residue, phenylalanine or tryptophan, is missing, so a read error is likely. DNA for the CDR3: TGCGCCAGCAGAAGAACCGGGACAGAGACTAACTATGGCTACACCCTC. It codes for CASRRTGTETNYGYTL. J is TRBJ1-2 and V is TRBV10-1, with TRBD1 matching 7 bases. With 6 bases clipped from V and 0 bases from J, the junction kept 10 bases outside the gene matches. Germline V lookup: CDR1 WNHNN, CDR2 SYGVQD (reference sequence). The CDR3 totals 16 residues.

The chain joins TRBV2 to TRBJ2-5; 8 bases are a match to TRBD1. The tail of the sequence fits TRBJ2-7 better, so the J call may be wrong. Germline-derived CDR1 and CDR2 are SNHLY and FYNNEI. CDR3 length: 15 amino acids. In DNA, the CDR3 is TGTGCCAGCAGTCGTAGCCTAGGACAGGGTTACGAGCAGTACTTC. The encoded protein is CASSRSLGQGYEQYF.

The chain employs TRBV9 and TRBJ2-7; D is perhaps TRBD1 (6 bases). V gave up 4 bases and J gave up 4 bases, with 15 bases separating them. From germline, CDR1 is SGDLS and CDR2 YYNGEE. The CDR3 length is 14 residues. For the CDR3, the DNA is TGTGCCAGCAGCATCCGCGACAGGTCATACGAGCAGTACTTC. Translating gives CASSIRDRSYEQYF.

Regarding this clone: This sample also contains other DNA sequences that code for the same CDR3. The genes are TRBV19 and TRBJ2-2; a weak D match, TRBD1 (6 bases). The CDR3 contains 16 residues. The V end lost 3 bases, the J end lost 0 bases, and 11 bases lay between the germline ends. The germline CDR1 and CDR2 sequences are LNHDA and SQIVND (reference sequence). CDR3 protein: CASSILTGANTGELFF. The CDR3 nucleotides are TGTGCCAGTAGTATTTTGACAGGAGCGAACACCGGGGAGCTGTTTTTT.

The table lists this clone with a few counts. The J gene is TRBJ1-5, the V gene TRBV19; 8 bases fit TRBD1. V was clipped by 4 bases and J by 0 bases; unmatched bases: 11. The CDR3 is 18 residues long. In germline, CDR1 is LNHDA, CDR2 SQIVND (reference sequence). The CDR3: CASSNLGQGRGSNQPQHF. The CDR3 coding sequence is TGTGCCAGTAGTAACCTAGGACAGGGAAGGGGTAGCAATCAGCCCCAGCATTTT.

The CDR3: CAISESLPGLVYEQYF. In DNA, the CDR3 is TGTGCCATCAGTGAGTCGCTTCCGGGACTAGTCTACGAGCAGTACTTC. V and J are TRBV10-3 and TRBJ2-7, with 8 nucleotides matching TRBD2. This CDR3 has 16 amino acids. V shed 0 bases, J shed 3 bases, and the junction held 7 bases outside the gene matches. From germline, CDR1 is ENHRY and CDR2 SYGVKD.

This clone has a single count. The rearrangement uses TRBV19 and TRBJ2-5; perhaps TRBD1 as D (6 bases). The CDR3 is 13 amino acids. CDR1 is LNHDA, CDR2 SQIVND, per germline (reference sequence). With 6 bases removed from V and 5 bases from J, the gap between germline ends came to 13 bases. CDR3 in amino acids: CASRPVGQETQYF. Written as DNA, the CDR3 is TGTGCCAGTAGGCCAGTAGGACAGGAGACCCAGTACTTC.

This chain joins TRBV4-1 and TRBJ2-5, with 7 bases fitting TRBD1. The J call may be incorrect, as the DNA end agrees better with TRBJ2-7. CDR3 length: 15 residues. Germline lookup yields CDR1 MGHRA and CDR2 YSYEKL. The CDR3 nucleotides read TGCGCCAGCAGCCGAATGAAAGACAGGGTCCACGAGCAGTACTTC. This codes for CASSRMKDRVHEQYF.

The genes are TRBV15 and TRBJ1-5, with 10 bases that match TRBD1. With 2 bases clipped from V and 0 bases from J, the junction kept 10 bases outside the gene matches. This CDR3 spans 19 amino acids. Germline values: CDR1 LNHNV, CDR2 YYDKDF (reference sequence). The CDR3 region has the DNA TGTGCCACCAGCAGACCTACCGGGACAGGGGCTTTTAGCAATCAGCCCCAGCATTTT. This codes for CATSRPTGTGAFSNQPQHF.

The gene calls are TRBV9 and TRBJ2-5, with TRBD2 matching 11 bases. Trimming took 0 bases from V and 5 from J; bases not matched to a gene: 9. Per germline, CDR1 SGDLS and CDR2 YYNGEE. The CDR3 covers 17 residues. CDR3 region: CASSVELAGGPRETQYF. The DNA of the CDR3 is TGTGCCAGCAGCGTAGAGCTAGCGGGGGGTCCCCGGGAGACCCAGTACTTC.

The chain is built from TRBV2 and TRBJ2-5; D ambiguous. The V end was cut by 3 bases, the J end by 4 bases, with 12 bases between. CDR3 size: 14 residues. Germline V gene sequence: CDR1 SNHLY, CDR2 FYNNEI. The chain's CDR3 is CASSELWALETQYF. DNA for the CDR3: TGTGCCAGCAGTGAGCTTTGGGCATTAGAGACCCAGTACTTC.

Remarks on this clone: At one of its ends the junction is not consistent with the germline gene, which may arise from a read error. The CDR3 protein is CASSFDRGYEQYF. The CDR3 DNA follows: TGTGCTAGCAGCTTTGACAGGGGATACGAGCAGTACTTC. The J gene is TRBJ2-5, the V gene TRBV7-7; TRBD1 matches at 8 bases. With the DNA end fitting TRBJ2-7 better, the J assignment may be wrong. The CDR3 consists of 13 residues. Germline CDR1 is SSHAT and CDR2 is FNYEAQ (reference sequence).

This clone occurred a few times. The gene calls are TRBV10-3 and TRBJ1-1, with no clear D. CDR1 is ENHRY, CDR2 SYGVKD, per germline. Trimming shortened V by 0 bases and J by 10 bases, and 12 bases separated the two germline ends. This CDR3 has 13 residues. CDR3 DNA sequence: TGTGCCATCAGTGAGTCCGGGATCTACGGAGCTTTCTTT. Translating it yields CAISESGIYGAFF.

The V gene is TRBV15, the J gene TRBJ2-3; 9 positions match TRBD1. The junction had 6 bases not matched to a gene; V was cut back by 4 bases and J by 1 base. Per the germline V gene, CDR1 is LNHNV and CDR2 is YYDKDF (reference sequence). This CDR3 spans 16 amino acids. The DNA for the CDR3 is TGTGCCACCAGCATTCCACAGGGGGCCCGCACAGATACGCAGTATTTT. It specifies CATSIPQGARTDTQYF.

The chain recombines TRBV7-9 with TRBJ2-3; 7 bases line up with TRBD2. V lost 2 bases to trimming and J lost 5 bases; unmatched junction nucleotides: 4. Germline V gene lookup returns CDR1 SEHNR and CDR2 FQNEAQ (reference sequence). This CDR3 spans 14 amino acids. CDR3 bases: TGTGCCAGCAGCTTAACACTAGCGTTAGATACGCAGTATTTT. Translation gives CASSLTLALDTQYF.

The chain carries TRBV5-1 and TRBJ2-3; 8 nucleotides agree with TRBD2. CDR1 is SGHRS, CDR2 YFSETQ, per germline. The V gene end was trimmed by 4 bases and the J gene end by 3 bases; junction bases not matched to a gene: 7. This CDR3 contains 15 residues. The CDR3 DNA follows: TGCGCCAGCAGCGGCCGGGGGGGCGGGACAGATACGCAGTATTTT. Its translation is CASSGRGGGTDTQYF. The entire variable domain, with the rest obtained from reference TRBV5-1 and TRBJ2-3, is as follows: KAGVTQTPRYLIKTRGQQVTLSCSPISGHRSVSWYQQTPGQGLQFLFEYFSETQRNKGNFPGRFSGRQFSNSRSEMNVSTLELGDSALYLCASSGRGGGTDTQYFGPGTRLTVL.

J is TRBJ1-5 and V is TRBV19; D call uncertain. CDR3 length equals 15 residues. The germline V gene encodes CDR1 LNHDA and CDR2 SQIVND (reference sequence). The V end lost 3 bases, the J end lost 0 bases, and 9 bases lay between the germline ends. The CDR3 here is CASSMVVDSNQPQHF. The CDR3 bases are TGTGCCAGTAGTATGGTAGTCGATAGCAATCAGCCCCAGCATTTT.

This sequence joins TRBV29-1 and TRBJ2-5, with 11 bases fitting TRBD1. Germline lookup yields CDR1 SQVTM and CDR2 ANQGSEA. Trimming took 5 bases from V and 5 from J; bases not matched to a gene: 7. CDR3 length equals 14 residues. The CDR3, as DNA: TGCAGCGTTCGAGCCGGGACAGGGGGTGAGACCCAGTACTTC. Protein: CSVRAGTGGETQYF.

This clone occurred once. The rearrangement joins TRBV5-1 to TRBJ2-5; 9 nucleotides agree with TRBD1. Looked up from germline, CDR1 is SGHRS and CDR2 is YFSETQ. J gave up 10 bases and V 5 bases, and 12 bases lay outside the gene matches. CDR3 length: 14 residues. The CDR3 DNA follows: TGCGCCAGCAGGATGGACCCGGGACAGGGAGACCAGTACTTC. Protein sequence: CASRMDPGQGDQYF. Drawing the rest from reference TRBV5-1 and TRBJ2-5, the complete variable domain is KAGVTQTPRYLIKTRGQQVTLSCSPISGHRSVSWYQQTPGQGLQFLFEYFSETQRNKGNFPGRFSGRQFSNSRSEMNVSTLELGDSALYLCASRMDPGQGDQYFGPGTRLLVL.

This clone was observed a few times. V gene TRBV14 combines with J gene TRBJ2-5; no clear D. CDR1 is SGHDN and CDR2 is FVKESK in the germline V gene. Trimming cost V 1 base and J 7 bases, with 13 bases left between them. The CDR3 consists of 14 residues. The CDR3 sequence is CASSQAGWLGTQYF. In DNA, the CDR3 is TGTGCCAGCAGCCAAGCCGGGTGGTTAGGGACCCAGTACTTC.

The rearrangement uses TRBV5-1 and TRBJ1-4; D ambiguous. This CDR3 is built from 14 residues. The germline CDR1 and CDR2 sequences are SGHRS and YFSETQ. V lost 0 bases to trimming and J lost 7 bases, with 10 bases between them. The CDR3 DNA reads TGCGCCAGCAGCTTGGGACCTAGCGGTGAAAAACTGTTTTTT. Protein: CASSLGPSGEKLFF.

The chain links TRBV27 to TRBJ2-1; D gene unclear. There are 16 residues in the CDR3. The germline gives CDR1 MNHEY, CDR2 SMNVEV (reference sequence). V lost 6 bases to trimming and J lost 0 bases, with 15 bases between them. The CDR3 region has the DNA TGTGCCAGCAGCCGTTTAGGAGCGAGCTCCTACAATGAGCAGTTCTTC. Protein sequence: CASSRLGASSYNEQFF.

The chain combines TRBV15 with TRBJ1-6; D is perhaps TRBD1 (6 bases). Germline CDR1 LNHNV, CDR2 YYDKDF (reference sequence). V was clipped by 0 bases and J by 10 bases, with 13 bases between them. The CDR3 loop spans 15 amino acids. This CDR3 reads CATSREGRGGSPLHF. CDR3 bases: TGTGCCACCAGCAGAGAAGGCAGGGGAGGGTCACCCCTCCACTTT.

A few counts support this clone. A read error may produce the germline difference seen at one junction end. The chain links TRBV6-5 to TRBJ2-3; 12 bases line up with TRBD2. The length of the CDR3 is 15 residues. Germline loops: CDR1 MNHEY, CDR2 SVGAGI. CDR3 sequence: CASSDSSGGADTQYF. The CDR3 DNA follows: TGTGCCAGCAGTGACTCTAGCGGGGGGGCGGATACGCAGTATTTT.

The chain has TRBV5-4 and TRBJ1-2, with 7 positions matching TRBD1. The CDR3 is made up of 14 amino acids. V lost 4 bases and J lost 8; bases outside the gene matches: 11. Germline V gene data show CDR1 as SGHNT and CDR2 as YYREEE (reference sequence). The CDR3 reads CASSPPDRDMGYTF. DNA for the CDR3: TGTGCCAGCAGCCCCCCAGACAGGGATATGGGCTACACCTTC.